This T cell receptor (beta chain) was found in a study of T-cell reconstitution after alpha-beta-depleted transplantation in children. Unique molecular identifiers were used in preparing the TCRbeta library. TCRdb reprocessed the PCR reads via MiXCR and lists one record per CDR3 protein. Found here are some 390,000 distinct CDR3 sequences, about a fifth of them singletons; the top ten hold 3.8%. This clonotype was picked up many times. CDR1 is MNHEY, CDR2 SVGAGI, per germline. Between the trimmed V and J ends, which lost 2 bases and 1 base, there was a span of 6 bases. The CDR3 runs to 15 residues. Sequencing used PBMCs from the stem cell graft donor, obtained from the stem cell graft. The TCR originated in a human donor who donated a stem cell graft to a child with acute myeloid leukemia. The rearrangement joins TRBV6-5 to TRBJ2-6; D gene uncertain. The CDR3: CASSYQDSGANVLTF. The DNA of the CDR3 is TGTGCCAGCAGTTACCAAGATTCTGGGGCCAACGTCCTGACTTTC.